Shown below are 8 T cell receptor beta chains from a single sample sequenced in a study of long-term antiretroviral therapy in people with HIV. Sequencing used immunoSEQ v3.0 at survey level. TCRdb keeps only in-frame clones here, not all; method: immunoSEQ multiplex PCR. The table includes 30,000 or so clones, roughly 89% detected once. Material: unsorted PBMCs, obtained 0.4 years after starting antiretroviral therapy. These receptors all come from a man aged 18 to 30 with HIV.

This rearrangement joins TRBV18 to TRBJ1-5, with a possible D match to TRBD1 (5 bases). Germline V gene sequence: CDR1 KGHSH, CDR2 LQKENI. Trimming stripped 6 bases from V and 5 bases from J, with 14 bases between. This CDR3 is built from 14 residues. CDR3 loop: CASSQMDKDQPQHF. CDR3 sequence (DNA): TGTGCCAGCTCCCAAATGGACAAAGATCAGCCCCAGCATTTT.

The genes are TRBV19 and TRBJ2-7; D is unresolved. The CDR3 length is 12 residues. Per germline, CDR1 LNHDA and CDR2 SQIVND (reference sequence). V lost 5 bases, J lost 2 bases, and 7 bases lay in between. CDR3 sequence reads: CASSGSAYEQYF. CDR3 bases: TGTGCCAGTAGTGGGTCAGCCTACGAGCAGTACTTC.

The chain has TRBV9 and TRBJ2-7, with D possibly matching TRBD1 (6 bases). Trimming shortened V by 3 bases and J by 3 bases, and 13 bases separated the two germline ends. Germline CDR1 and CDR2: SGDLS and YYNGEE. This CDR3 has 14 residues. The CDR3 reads CASSEQGTNYEQYF. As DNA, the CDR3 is TGTGCCAGCAGCGAGCAGGGGACCAACTACGAGCAGTACTTC.

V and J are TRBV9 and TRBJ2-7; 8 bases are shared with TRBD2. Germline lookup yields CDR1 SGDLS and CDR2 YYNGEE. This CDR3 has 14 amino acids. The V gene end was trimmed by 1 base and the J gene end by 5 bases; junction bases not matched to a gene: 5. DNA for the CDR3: TGTGCCAGCAGCGTAAGCGGGAGTATCGACGAGCAGTACTTC. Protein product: CASSVSGSIDEQYF. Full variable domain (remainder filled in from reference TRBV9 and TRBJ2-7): DSGVTQTPKHLITATGQRVTLRCSPRSGDLSVYWYQQSLDQGLQFLIQYYNGEERAKGNILERFSAQQFPDLHSELNLSSLELGDSALYFCASSVSGSIDEQYFGPGTRLTVT.

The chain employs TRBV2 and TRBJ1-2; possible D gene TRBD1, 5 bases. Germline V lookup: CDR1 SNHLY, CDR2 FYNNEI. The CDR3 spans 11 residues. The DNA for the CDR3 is TGTGTTAGCGGGGCTTGGTATGGCTACACCTTC. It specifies CVSGAWYGYTF.

The CDR3 DNA follows: TGCAGCGTTGATAGAGCTTTCTTT. It yields the protein CSVDRAFF. This rearrangement joins TRBV29-1 to TRBJ1-1, with no clear D. Per germline, CDR1 SQVTM and CDR2 ANQGSEA. V was pared by 3 bases and J by 10 bases, with 3 bases between. The CDR3 is made up of 8 amino acids.

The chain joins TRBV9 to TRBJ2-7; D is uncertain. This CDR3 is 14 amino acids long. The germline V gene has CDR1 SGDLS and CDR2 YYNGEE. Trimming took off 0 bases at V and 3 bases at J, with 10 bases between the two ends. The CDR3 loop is CASSVGLGNYEQYF. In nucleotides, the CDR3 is TGTGCCAGCAGCGTAGGGTTGGGGAACTACGAGCAGTACTTC.

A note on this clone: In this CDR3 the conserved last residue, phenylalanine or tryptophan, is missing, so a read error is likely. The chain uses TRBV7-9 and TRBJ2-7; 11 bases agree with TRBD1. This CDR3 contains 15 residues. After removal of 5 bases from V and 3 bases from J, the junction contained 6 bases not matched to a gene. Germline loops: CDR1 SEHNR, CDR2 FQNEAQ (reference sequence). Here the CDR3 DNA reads TGTGCCAGCAGCGTAGGGACAGGGGGATTCTACGAGCAGTACCTC. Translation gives CASSVGTGGFYEQYL.